The rows below give T cell receptor beta chains drawn from one sample of a study of CD8+ T cells in alopecia areata. Here immunoSEQ multiplex PCR was the method, and the copy in TCRdb shows in-frame clones only, minus some. The table has around 210,000 clones, about three fifths seen once. The sample consisted of CD4+ T cells sorted from blood, taken at week 4, from a patient treated with tofacitinib. The receptor source for this set is a human donor with alopecia areata. CDR3s include the opening cysteine and the closing phenylalanine or tryptophan. Fields, in order: CDR3 protein, CDR3 DNA, D gene, V gene, clone size, J gene. A D gene is named only where the DNA matches it firmly. Only some rows state a clone size, as once, few, many or a class for expanded clones.

CASRLRVLNTEAFF,TGTGCCAGTAGGCTGAGGGTCCTGAACACTGAAGCTTTCTTT,NA,TRBV19,NA,TRBJ1-1
CASSPGELSTEAFF,TGTGCCAGCAGCCCAGGGGAATTGAGTACTGAAGCTTTCTTT,NA,TRBV7-2,few,TRBJ1-1
CASSPGTGSTTEAFF,TGCGCCAGCAGCCCCGGGACAGGATCCACCACTGAAGCTTTCTTT,TRBD1,TRBV4-1,NA,TRBJ1-1
CSVGTGGNYGYTF,TGCAGCGTTGGGACAGGGGGCAACTATGGCTACACCTTC,TRBD1,TRBV29-1,NA,TRBJ1-2
CASGGARSPLHF,TGTGCCAGCGGGGGGGCGCGTTCACCCCTCCACTTT,NA,TRBV6-1,NA,TRBJ1-6
CASSLRGGDEQFF,TGTGCCAGCAGCTTGAGGGGGGGAGATGAGCAGTTCTTC,NA,TRBV7-2,NA,TRBJ2-1
CASSLMGQTNQPQHF,TGTGCCAGCAGCTTGATGGGACAGACCAATCAGCCCCAGCATTTT,TRBD1,TRBV5-6,NA,TRBJ1-5
CASSRGGAGEAFF,TGTGCCAGCAGCCGCGGAGGGGCGGGTGAAGCTTTCTTT,NA,TRBV7-9,once,TRBJ1-1
CASSQGPEQYF,TGTGCCAGCAGCCAGGGGCCCGAGCAGTACTTC,NA,TRBV11-2,once,TRBJ2-7
CATSRGSGETQYF,TGTGCCACCAGCAGAGGATCCGGCGAGACCCAGTACTTC,NA,TRBV15,once,TRBJ2-5
CASSLQGARGYTF,TGTGCCAGCAGTTTACAGGGGGCGCGCGGCTACACCTTC,TRBD1,TRBV6-5,NA,TRBJ1-2
CASSLWVGGGNEQFF,TGTGCCAGCAGTTTATGGGTGGGGGGTGGCAATGAGCAGTTCTTC,NA,TRBV27,few,TRBJ2-1
CASRTGRGGNEQFF,TGTGCCAGCAGAACGGGCAGGGGAGGGAATGAGCAGTTCTTC,NA,TRBV6-5,NA,TRBJ2-1
CASSVGGAGANVLTF,TGTGCCAGCAGCGTAGGTGGGGCTGGGGCCAACGTCCTGACTTTC,NA,TRBV9,NA,TRBJ2-6
CATNSDGAYEQYF,TGTGCCACCAACTCCGACGGGGCCTACGAGCAGTACTTC,NA,TRBV10-3,NA,TRBJ2-7
CASREGVSTDTQYF,TGCGCCAGCAGGGAGGGGGTCAGCACAGATACGCAGTATTTT,NA,TRBV5-1,NA,TRBJ2-3